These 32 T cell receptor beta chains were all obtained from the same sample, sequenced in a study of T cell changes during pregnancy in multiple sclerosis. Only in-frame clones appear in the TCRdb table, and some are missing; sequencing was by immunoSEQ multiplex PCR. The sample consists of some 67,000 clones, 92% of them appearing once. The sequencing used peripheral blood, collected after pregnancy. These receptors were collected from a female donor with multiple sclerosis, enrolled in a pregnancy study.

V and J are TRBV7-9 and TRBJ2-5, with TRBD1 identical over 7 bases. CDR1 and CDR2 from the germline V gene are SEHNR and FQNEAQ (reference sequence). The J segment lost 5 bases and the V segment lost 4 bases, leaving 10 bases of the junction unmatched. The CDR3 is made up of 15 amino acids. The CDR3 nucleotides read TGTGCCAGCAGCTCGGGACAGACGAAGGAGGAGACCCAGTACTTC. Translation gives CASSSGQTKEETQYF.

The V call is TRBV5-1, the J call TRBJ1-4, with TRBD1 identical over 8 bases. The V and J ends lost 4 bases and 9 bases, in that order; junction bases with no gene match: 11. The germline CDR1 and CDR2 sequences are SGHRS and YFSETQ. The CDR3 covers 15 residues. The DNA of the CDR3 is TGCGCCAGCAGCCTCCAGACAGGGGAAGGAAAAAAACTGTTTTTT. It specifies CASSLQTGEGKKLFF.

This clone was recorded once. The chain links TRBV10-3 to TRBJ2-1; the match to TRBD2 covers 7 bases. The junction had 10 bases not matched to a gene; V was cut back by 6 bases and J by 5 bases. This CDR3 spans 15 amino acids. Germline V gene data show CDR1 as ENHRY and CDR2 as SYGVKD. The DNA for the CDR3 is TGTGCCATCAGCCCCCTGGCGGGAGAGGACAATGAGCAGTTCTTC. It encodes CAISPLAGEDNEQFF.

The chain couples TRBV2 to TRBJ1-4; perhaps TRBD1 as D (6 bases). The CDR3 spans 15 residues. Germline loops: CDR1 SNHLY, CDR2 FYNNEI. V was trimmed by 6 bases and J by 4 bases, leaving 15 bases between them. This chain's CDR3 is CASRSPTGINEKLFF. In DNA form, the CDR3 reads TGTGCCAGCAGGTCCCCTACAGGGATTAATGAAAAACTGTTTTTT.

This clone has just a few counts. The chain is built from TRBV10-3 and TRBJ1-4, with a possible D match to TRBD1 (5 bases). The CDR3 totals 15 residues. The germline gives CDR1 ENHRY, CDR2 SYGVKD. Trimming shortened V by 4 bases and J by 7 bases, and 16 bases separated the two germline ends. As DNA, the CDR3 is TGTGCCATCAGTGGGGGCCTCTTGGCCTTTGAAAAACTGTTTTTT. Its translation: CAISGGLLAFEKLFF.

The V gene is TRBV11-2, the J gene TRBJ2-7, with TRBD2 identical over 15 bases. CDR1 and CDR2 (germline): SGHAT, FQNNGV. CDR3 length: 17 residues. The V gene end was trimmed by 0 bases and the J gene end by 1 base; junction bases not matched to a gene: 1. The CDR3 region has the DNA TGTGCCAGCAGCTTAGAAGGACTAGCGGGAGGGTCCTACGAGCAGTACTTC. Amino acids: CASSLEGLAGGSYEQYF. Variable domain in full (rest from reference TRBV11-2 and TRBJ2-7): EAGVAQSPRYKIIEKRQSVAFWCNPISGHATLYWYQQILGQGPKLLIQFQNNGVVDDSQLPKDRFSAERLKGVDSTLKIQPAKLEDSAVYLCASSLEGLAGGSYEQYFGPGTRLTVT.

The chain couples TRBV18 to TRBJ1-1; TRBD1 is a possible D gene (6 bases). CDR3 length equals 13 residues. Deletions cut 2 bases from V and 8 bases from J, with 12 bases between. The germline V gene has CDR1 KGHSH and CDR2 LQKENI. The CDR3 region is CASSPRQGTEAFF. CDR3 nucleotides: TGTGCCAGCTCACCAAGGCAGGGGACCGAAGCTTTCTTT.

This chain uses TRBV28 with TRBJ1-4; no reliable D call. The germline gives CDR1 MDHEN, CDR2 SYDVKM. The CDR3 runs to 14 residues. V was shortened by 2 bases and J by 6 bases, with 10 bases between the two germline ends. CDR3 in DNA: TGTGCCAGCAGTTTAGGGCAGGATTATGAAAAACTGTTTTTT. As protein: CASSLGQDYEKLFF.

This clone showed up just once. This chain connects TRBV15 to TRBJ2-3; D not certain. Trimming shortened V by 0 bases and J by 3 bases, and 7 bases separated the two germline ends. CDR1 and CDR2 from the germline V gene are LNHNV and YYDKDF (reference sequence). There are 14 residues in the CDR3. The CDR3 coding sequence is TGTGCCACCAGCAGAGATCCCCAGACAGATACGCAGTATTTT. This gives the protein CATSRDPQTDTQYF.

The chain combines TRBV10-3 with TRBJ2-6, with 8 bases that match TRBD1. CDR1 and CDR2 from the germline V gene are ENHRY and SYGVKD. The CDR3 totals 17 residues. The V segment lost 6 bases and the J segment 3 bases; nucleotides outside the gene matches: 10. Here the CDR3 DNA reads TGTGCCATCAGCGGACAGGGTGGAATGAGTGGGGCCAACGTCCTGACTTTC. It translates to CAISGQGGMSGANVLTF.

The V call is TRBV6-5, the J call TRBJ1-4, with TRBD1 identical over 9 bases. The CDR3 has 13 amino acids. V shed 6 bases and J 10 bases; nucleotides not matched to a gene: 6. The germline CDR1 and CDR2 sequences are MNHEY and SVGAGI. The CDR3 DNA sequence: TGTGCCAGCAGCTCACAGGGGGCAGGAAAACTGTTTTTT. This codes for CASSSQGAGKLFF.

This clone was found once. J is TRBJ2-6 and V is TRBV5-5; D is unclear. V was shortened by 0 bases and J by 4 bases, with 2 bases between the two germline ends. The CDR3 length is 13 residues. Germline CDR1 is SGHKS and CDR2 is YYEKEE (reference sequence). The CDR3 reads CASSLVGANVLTF. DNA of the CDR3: TGTGCCAGCAGCTTGGTAGGGGCCAACGTCCTGACTTTC.

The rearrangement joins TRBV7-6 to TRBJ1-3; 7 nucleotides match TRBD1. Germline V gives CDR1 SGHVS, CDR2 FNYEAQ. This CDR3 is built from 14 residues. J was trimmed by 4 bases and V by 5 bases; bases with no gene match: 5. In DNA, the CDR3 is TGTGCCAGCAGCCAGACGACAGGGGGAAACACCATATATTTT. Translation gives CASSQTTGGNTIYF.

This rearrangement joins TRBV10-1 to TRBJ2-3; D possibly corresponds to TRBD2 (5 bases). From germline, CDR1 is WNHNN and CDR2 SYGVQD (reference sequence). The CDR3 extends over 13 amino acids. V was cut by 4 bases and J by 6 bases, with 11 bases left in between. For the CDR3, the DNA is TGCGCCAGCAGTGGAAGCGGTGAGGATACGCAGTATTTT. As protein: CASSGSGEDTQYF.

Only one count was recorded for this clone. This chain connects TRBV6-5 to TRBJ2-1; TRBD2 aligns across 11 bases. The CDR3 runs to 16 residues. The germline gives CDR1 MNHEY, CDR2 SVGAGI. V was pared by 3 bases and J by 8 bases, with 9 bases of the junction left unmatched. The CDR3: CASSYNSGRALHEQFF. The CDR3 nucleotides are TGTGCCAGCAGTTATAATAGCGGGAGGGCCCTCCATGAGCAGTTCTTC.

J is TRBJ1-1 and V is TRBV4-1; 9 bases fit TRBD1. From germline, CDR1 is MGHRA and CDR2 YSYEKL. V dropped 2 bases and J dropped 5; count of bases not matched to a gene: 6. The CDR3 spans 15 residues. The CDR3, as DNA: TGCGCCAGCAGCCAACCCTACAGGGGGCGAACTGAAGCTTTCTTT. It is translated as CASSQPYRGRTEAFF.

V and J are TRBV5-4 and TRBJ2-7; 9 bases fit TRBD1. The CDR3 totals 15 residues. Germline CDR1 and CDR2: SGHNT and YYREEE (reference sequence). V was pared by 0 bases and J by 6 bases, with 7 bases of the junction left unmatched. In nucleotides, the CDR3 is TGTGCCAGCAGCTTGGAGTGGGGGACAGGGCCCGAGCAGTACTTC. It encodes CASSLEWGTGPEQYF.

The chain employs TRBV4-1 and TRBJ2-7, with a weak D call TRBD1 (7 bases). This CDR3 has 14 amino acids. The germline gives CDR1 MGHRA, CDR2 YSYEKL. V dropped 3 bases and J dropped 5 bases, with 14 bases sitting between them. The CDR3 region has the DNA TGCGCCAGCAGCCAGACAGGGACTTTCGACGAGCAGTACTTC. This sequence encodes CASSQTGTFDEQYF.

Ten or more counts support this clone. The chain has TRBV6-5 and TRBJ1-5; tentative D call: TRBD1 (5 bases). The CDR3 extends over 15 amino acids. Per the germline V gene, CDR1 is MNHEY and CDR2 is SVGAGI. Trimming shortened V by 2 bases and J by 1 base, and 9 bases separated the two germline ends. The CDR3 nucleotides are TGTGCCAGCAGTTACGACGGGGGGAGCAATCAGCCCCAGCATTTT. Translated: CASSYDGGSNQPQHF.

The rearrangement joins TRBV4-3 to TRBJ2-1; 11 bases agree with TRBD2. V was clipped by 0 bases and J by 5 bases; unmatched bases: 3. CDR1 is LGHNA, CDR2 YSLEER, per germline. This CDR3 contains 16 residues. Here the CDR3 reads CASSQDWGLADNEQFF. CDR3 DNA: TGCGCCAGCAGCCAAGATTGGGGACTAGCGGACAATGAGCAGTTCTTC.

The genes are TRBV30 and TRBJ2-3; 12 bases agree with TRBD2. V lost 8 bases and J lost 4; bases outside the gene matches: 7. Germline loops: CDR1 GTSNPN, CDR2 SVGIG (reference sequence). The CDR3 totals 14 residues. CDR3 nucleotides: TGTGCCGGGGGGCTAGCGGGAGGGCCAGATACGCAGTATTTT. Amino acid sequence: CAGGLAGGPDTQYF.

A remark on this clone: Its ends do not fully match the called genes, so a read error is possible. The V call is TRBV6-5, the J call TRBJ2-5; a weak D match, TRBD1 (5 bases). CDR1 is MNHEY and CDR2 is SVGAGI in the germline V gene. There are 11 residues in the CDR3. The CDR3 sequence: CASRGQETQYF. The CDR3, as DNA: TGTGCCAGCAGGGGGCAAGAAACCCAGTACTTC.

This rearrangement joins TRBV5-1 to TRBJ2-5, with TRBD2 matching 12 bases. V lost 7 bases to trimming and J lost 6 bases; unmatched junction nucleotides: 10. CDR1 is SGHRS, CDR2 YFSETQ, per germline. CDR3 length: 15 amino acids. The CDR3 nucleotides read TGCGCCAGCCAAACGACTAGCGGGAGTATCAAGACCCAGTACTTC. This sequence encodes CASQTTSGSIKTQYF. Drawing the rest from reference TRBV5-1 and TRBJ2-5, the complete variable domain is KAGVTQTPRYLIKTRGQQVTLSCSPISGHRSVSWYQQTPGQGLQFLFEYFSETQRNKGNFPGRFSGRQFSNSRSEMNVSTLELGDSALYLCASQTTSGSIKTQYFGPGTRLLVL.

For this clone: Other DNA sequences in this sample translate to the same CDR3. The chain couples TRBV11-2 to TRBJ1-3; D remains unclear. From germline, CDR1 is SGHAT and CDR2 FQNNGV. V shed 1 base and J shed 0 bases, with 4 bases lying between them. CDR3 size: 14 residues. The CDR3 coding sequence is TGTGCCAGCAGCTTAGTCAGCTCTGGAAACACCATATATTTT. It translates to CASSLVSSGNTIYF.

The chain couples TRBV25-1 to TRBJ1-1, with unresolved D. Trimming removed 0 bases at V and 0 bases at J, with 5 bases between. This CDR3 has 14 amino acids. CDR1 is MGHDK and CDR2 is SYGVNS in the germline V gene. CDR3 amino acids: CASSEYGMNTEAFF. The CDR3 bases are TGTGCCAGCAGTGAATACGGGATGAACACTGAAGCTTTCTTT.

CDR3 in DNA: TGTGCCAGCAGCTTATGGGGACATCCACCCGTTGAAGCTTTCTTT. Protein sequence: CASSLWGHPPVEAFF. J is TRBJ1-1 and V is TRBV7-9; D may be TRBD1 (6 bases). CDR3 length equals 15 residues. Trimming pared 2 bases from V and 7 bases from J, leaving 17 bases between. The germline CDR1 and CDR2 sequences are SEHNR and FQNEAQ (reference sequence).

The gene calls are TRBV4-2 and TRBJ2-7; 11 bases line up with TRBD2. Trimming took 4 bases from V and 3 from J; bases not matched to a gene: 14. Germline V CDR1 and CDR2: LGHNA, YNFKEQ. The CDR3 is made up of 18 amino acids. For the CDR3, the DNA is TGTGCCAGCAGCCCAATGCCTGGACTAGCGGGCGGAGACTACGAGCAGTACTTC. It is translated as CASSPMPGLAGGDYEQYF.

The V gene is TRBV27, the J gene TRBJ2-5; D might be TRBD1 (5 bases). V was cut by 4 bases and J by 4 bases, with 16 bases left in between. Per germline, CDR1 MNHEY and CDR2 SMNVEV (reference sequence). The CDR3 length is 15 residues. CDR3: CASSWSRVTLETQYF. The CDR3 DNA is TGTGCCAGCAGTTGGAGCAGGGTTACGTTAGAGACCCAGTACTTC.

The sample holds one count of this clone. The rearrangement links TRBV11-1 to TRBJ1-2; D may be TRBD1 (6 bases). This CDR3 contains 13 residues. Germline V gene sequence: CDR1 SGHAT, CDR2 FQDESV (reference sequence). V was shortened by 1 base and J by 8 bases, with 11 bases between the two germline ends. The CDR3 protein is CASSLESGDGYTF. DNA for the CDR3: TGTGCCAGCAGCTTAGAGTCAGGGGACGGCTACACCTTC. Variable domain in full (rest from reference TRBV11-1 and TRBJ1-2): EAEVAQSPRYKITEKSQAVAFWCDPISGHATLYWYRQILGQGPELLVQFQDESVVDDSQLPKDRFSAERLKGVDSTLKIQPAELGDSAMYLCASSLESGDGYTFGSGTRLTVV.

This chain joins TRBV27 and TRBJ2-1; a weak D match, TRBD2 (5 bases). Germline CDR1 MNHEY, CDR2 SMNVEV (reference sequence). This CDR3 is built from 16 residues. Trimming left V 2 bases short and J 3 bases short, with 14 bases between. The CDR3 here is CASSLTPNRDYNEQFF. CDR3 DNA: TGTGCCAGCAGTTTAACCCCCAACCGGGACTACAATGAGCAGTTCTTC.

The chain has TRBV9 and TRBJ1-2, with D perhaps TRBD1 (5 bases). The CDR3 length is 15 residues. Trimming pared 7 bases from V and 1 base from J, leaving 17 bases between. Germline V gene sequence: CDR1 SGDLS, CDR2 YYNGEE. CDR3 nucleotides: TGTGCCAGCTCCACGGGGGGGAGGAATAACTATGGCTACACCTTC. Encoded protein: CASSTGGRNNYGYTF.

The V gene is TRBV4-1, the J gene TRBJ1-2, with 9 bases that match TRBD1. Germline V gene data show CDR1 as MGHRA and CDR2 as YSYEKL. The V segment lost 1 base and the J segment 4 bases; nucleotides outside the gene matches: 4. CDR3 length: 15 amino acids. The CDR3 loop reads CASSQGTGVTYGYTF. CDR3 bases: TGCGCCAGCAGCCAAGGGACAGGGGTTACCTATGGCTACACCTTC.